This entry lists 17 T cell receptor beta chains sequenced from one sample in a study of T cell responses to AZD1222 COVID-19 vaccine (dated by TCRdb to 2020 to 2023). Libraries were built with the immunoSEQ multiplex PCR assay. TCRdb took over this immuneACCESS table, retaining in-frame rearrangements with V and J assigned. Such tables are incomplete; in checked studies, under half of the missing clones stem from an unresolved V gene, and the remainder is unexplained. This sample gives roughly 120,000 clones in total; roughly 91% of them show up just once. The top ten clonotypes cover under 3.5% of the sample. This specimen's time point label, per the study, means: baseline before first vaccination. Specimen: peripheral blood, collected on day 0 of AZD1222 vaccination. Every receptor here comes from an adult in good health.

The chain combines TRBV6-5 with TRBJ1-2; D gene unclear. CDR1 MNHEY and CDR2 SVGAGI come from the germline V gene. The CDR3 has 15 residues. V was clipped by 2 bases and J by 0 bases, with 10 bases between them. The chain's CDR3 is CASSYAEISNYGYTF. DNA of the CDR3: TGTGCCAGCAGTTACGCGGAAATTTCTAACTATGGCTACACCTTC.

J is TRBJ1-1 and V is TRBV30, with TRBD1 matching over 11 bases. The CDR3 is made up of 17 amino acids. J lost 1 base, V lost 3 bases, and 10 bases had no gene match. The germline V gene has CDR1 GTSNPN and CDR2 SVGIG (reference sequence). The CDR3 sequence is CAWREPGQGVTNTEAFF. CDR3 nucleotides: TGTGCCTGGAGAGAACCGGGACAGGGGGTCACGAACACTGAAGCTTTCTTT.

The chain uses TRBV5-6 and TRBJ1-5; D remains unclear. CDR3 length: 16 residues. Germline CDR1 reads SGHDT; CDR2 reads YYEEEE. V lost 0 bases to trimming and J lost 1 base, with 11 bases between them. CDR3 sequence (DNA): TGTGCCAGCAGCTTGGGAGGGCCCCCGAGCAATCAGCCCCAGCATTTT. This sequence encodes CASSLGGPPSNQPQHF.

This clone appeared once. The V gene is TRBV7-9, the J gene TRBJ1-4; possible D gene TRBD1, 6 bases. The CDR3 sequence is 14 residues long. Looked up from germline, CDR1 is SEHNR and CDR2 is FQNEAQ (reference sequence). V lost 3 bases, J lost 8 bases, and 13 bases lay in between. CDR3 sequence reads: CASSFHRAQEKLFF. The CDR3 bases are TGTGCCAGCAGCTTCCACAGGGCACAGGAAAAACTGTTTTTT. The variable domain in full, completed from reference TRBV7-9 and TRBJ1-4, reads DTGVSQNPRHKITKRGQNVTFRCDPISEHNRLYWYRQTLGQGPEFLTYFQNEAQLEKSRLLSDRFSAERPKGSFSTLEIQRTEQGDSAMYLCASSFHRAQEKLFFGSGTQLSVL.

J is TRBJ2-7 and V is TRBV19, with 8 bases that match TRBD1. V shed 5 bases and J 6 bases; nucleotides not matched to a gene: 9. Per the germline V gene, CDR1 is LNHDA and CDR2 is SQIVND (reference sequence). The CDR3 extends over 14 amino acids. The CDR3 loop is CASSPGQAASEQYF. As DNA, the CDR3 is TGTGCCAGTAGTCCGGGACAGGCGGCTTCCGAGCAGTACTTC.

This clone was seen only once. J is TRBJ2-7 and V is TRBV30; D is uncertain. The germline gives CDR1 GTSNPN, CDR2 SVGIG (reference sequence). This CDR3 region has 12 residues. Trimming removed 3 bases from V and 0 bases from J, with 6 bases in between. CDR3 sequence reads: CAWSSGSYEQYF. In DNA form, the CDR3 reads TGTGCCTGGAGCTCGGGCTCCTACGAGCAGTACTTC.

This sequence joins TRBV11-1 and TRBJ1-2; no reliable D call. Trimming took off 5 bases at V and 6 bases at J, with 13 bases between the two ends. This CDR3 has 13 residues. Germline lookup yields CDR1 SGHAT and CDR2 FQDESV (reference sequence). The DNA for the CDR3 is TGTGCCAGCAGCCCCACCCTGGAACATGGCTACACCTTC. Protein sequence: CASSPTLEHGYTF.

The V and J genes are TRBV12-3 or TRBV12-4 and TRBJ2-2; D is unresolved. CDR3 length: 12 residues. The V gene lost 5 bases and the J gene lost 5 bases, with 6 bases spanning the gap. DNA of the CDR3: TGTGCCAGCAGTAACCGGACCGGGGAGCTGTTTTTT. As protein: CASSNRTGELFF.

In this sample, this clone turned up a few times. The rearrangement uses TRBV5-4 and TRBJ1-3; no reliable D call. V lost 2 bases, J lost 0 bases, and 6 bases lay in between. Germline V gene lookup returns CDR1 SGHNT and CDR2 YYREEE (reference sequence). The CDR3 is 14 amino acids. CDR3 loop: CASSLDHSGNTIYF. CDR3 in DNA: TGTGCCAGCAGCTTAGACCACTCTGGAAACACCATATATTTT. Supplemented by reference TRBV5-4 and TRBJ1-3, the full variable domain reads ETGVTQSPTHLIKTRGQQVTLRCSSQSGHNTVSWYQQALGQGPQFIFQYYREEENGRGNFPPRFSGLQFPNYSSELNVNALELDDSALYLCASSLDHSGNTIYFGEGSWLTVV.

The chain carries TRBV3-1 (or the pseudogene TRBV3-2) and TRBJ2-2; D unresolved. Trimming took 0 bases from V and 2 from J, leaving 13 bases between them. CDR1 and CDR2 from the germline V gene are LGHDT and YNNKEL (reference sequence). The CDR3 runs 17 residues. This chain's CDR3 is CASSQEVWKINTGELFF. The DNA for the CDR3 is TGTGCCAGCAGCCAAGAAGTGTGGAAGATTAACACCGGGGAGCTGTTTTTT.

The chain couples TRBV5-5 to TRBJ1-1; D might be TRBD1 (6 bases). Germline assignment: CDR1 SGHKS and CDR2 YYEKEE (reference sequence). The CDR3 loop spans 13 amino acids. Between the trimmed V and J ends, which lost 0 bases and 7 bases, there was a span of 10 bases. The CDR3 DNA reads as TGTGCCAGCAGCTTGGATAGGGGGTTTGAAGCTTTCTTT. The encoded protein is CASSLDRGFEAFF.

The V call is TRBV27, the J call TRBJ2-1, with 7 nucleotides matching TRBD1. CDR1 is MNHEY, CDR2 SMNVEV, per germline (reference sequence). The CDR3 length is 15 residues. With 3 bases clipped from V and 1 base from J, the junction kept 3 bases outside the gene matches. This CDR3 reads CASSLGQWSYNEQFF. The CDR3, as DNA: TGTGCCAGCAGTTTGGGACAGTGGTCCTACAATGAGCAGTTCTTC.

V is TRBV6-5 and J is TRBJ1-1, with D unclear. Looked up from germline, CDR1 is MNHEY and CDR2 is SVGAGI. V was clipped by 7 bases and J by 4 bases, with 10 bases between them. The CDR3 length is 12 residues. The CDR3 spells CASTSRTTEAFF. In DNA, the CDR3 is TGTGCCAGCACCTCCCGGACCACTGAAGCTTTCTTT.

The gene calls are TRBV15 and TRBJ1-5; 9 bases map to TRBD1. V lost 1 base to trimming and J lost 5 bases; unmatched junction nucleotides: 3. In germline, CDR1 is LNHNV, CDR2 YYDKDF (reference sequence). CDR3 length equals 15 residues. Here the CDR3 reads CATSRGTGVDQPQHF. For the CDR3, the DNA is TGTGCCACCAGCAGAGGGACAGGGGTCGATCAGCCCCAGCATTTT.

This clone occurred once. J is TRBJ2-7 and V is TRBV15, with D hard to call. V lost 0 bases, J lost 7 bases, and 10 bases lay in between. CDR1 and CDR2 (germline): LNHNV, YYDKDF (reference sequence). The CDR3 sequence is 13 residues long. The CDR3 region has the DNA TGTGCCACCAGCAGAGAAGTTTTGGGGGAGCAGTACTTC. Amino acid sequence: CATSREVLGEQYF.

As regards this clone: One junction end disagrees with the germline gene, perhaps due to a read error. J is TRBJ1-1 and V is TRBV6-4; no clear D. CDR3 size: 13 residues. Germline CDR1 and CDR2: MRHNA and SNTAGT. This chain's CDR3 is CASSDSMNTEVFF. CDR3 DNA sequence: TGTGCCAGCAGTGACAGTATGAACACTGAAGTTTTCTTT.

V gene TRBV4-1 combines with J gene TRBJ2-1; D is unresolved. Germline lookup yields CDR1 MGHRA and CDR2 YSYEKL. V lost 3 bases and J 5 bases, leaving 8 bases between the germline ends. CDR3 length: 13 amino acids. DNA for the CDR3: TGCGCCAGCAGCCACTTGGCGGACAATGAGCAGTTCTTC. Translated, it gives CASSHLADNEQFF.